The 32 T cell receptor beta chains below all came from one sample that was sequenced in a study of cytomegalovirus exposure and HLA in healthy donors. Primers: 60 Vbeta forward and 13 Jbeta reverse. The method was immunoSEQ multiplex PCR; TCRdb's version includes in-frame clones alone and lacks a portion of them. The sample lists some 99,000 clones; 73% were seen once. Source material: PBMCs. These receptors were collected from a man aged 35-49 years in good health and CMV-seronegative.

This chain connects TRBV29-1 to TRBJ2-7; no clear D. Germline CDR1 reads SQVTM; CDR2 reads ANQGSEA. Trimming pared 4 bases from V and 0 bases from J, leaving 7 bases between. The CDR3 sequence is 12 residues long. The CDR3 bases are TGCAGCGTTGTACAGAGCTCCTACGAGCAGTACTTC. Its protein is CSVVQSSYEQYF.

This clone was seen only a few times. The V call is TRBV4-3, the J call TRBJ1-2, with 10 bases matching TRBD1. The CDR3 contains 17 residues. Trimming cost V 1 base and J 4 bases; bases outside gene matches: 9. Germline V gene data show CDR1 as LGHNA and CDR2 as YSLEER. Here the CDR3 reads CASSQVTGQGWSYGYTF. The CDR3 DNA sequence: TGCGCCAGCAGCCAAGTTACGGGACAGGGGTGGTCCTATGGCTACACCTTC.

V and J are TRBV7-2 and TRBJ1-5; D unclear. The CDR3 contains 13 residues. V was trimmed by 6 bases and J by 4 bases, leaving 10 bases between them. Germline lookup yields CDR1 SGHTA and CDR2 FQGNSA. The CDR3 protein is CASSQARNQPQHF. The CDR3 DNA is TGTGCCAGCAGTCAGGCCAGGAATCAGCCCCAGCATTTT.

Here the CDR3 DNA reads TGTGCCAGCAGCTCGAGAGCGGGACTAGCCGATGAGCAGTTCTTC. Translation gives CASSSRAGLADEQFF. This chain uses TRBV11-2 with TRBJ2-1; 9 positions match TRBD2. The junction had 9 bases not matched to a gene; V was cut back by 4 bases and J by 8 bases. In germline, CDR1 is SGHAT, CDR2 FQNNGV. The CDR3 totals 15 residues.

The DNA of the CDR3 is TGTGCCAGCAGTCCCTTAGGGGGGCTGGGGGGGCTTAATGAAAAACTGTTTTTT. It encodes CASSPLGGLGGLNEKLFF. The rearrangement joins TRBV27 to TRBJ1-4; maybe TRBD1 (6 bases). This CDR3 comprises 18 residues. The V gene lost 5 bases and the J gene lost 4 bases, with 23 bases spanning the gap. CDR1 and CDR2 (germline): MNHEY, SMNVEV (reference sequence).

The rearrangement links TRBV7-3 to TRBJ2-3, with 8 bases identical to TRBD2. Germline trimming cut 0 bases from V and 8 bases from J; bases unmatched to any gene: 16. CDR3 length equals 18 residues. Germline V lookup: CDR1 SGHTA, CDR2 FQGTGA. Here the CDR3 reads CASSLTPPTAGVMGTQYF. CDR3 sequence (DNA): TGTGCCAGCAGCTTAACCCCCCCAACAGCGGGGGTAATGGGTACGCAGTATTTT.

The CDR3 is CSASQGNTIYF. The CDR3 DNA sequence: TGCAGTGCTAGTCAGGGAAACACCATATATTTT. The rearrangement joins TRBV20-1 to TRBJ1-3; no reliable D call. This CDR3 comprises 11 residues. V was trimmed by 3 bases and J by 4 bases, leaving 4 bases between them. CDR1 is DFQATT, CDR2 SNEGSKA, per germline (reference sequence).

The chain links TRBV7-2 to TRBJ1-5; D gene ambiguous. This CDR3 has 15 amino acids. Germline assignment: CDR1 SGHTA and CDR2 FQGNSA. V was shortened by 5 bases and J by 0 bases, with 11 bases between the two germline ends. The CDR3 DNA reads TGTGCCAGCAGCCCAGAAATGTATAGCAATCAGCCCCAGCATTTT. It translates to CASSPEMYSNQPQHF.

There are a few counts of this clone. The gene calls are TRBV30 and TRBJ1-1, with D uncertain. Germline V lookup: CDR1 GTSNPN, CDR2 SVGIG (reference sequence). This CDR3 has 12 residues. V lost 4 bases and J lost 4, with 10 bases in between. CDR3 in amino acids: CAWKEFPTEAFF. CDR3 nucleotide sequence: TGTGCCTGGAAAGAGTTTCCCACTGAAGCTTTCTTT.

The J gene is TRBJ1-4, the V gene TRBV7-8; 9 positions agree with TRBD1. The CDR3 consists of 17 residues. Germline CDR1 SGHVS, CDR2 FQNEAQ. Trimming cost V 3 bases and J 1 base; bases outside gene matches: 6. DNA for the CDR3: TGTGCCAGCAGCTTGTCCCGGGACAGGGTAACTAATGAAAAACTGTTTTTT. This encodes CASSLSRDRVTNEKLFF.

This rearrangement joins TRBV19 to TRBJ1-3, with 12 bases lining up with TRBD1. CDR3 length: 14 residues. Trimming cost V 9 bases and J 4 bases; bases outside gene matches: 4. Germline CDR1 and CDR2: LNHDA and SQIVND (reference sequence). The CDR3 region is CASRDRGRGNTIYF. As DNA, the CDR3 is TGTGCCAGCCGGGACAGGGGGCGCGGAAACACCATATATTTT.

The chain employs TRBV28 and TRBJ1-5; maybe TRBD1 (5 bases). This CDR3 comprises 16 residues. Trimming cost V 8 bases and J 2 bases, with 19 bases left between them. Germline CDR1 reads MDHEN; CDR2 reads SYDVKM. CDR3 sequence reads: CASQSSGKGGNQPQHF. In DNA, the CDR3 is TGTGCCAGCCAATCTTCAGGGAAAGGGGGCAATCAGCCCCAGCATTTT.

This clone has just a few counts. The V and J genes are TRBV6-5 and TRBJ2-7, with TRBD2 identical over 10 bases. The CDR3 is 15 residues long. Germline values: CDR1 MNHEY, CDR2 SVGAGI. The V gene end was trimmed by 3 bases and the J gene end by 4 bases; junction bases not matched to a gene: 6. This chain's CDR3 is CASSYALAGVYEQYF. Here the CDR3 DNA reads TGTGCCAGCAGTTATGCCCTAGCGGGGGTATACGAGCAGTACTTC.

J is TRBJ2-7 and V is TRBV2; D call uncertain. V shed 5 bases and J shed 0 bases, with 5 bases lying between them. CDR3 size: 12 residues. Looked up from germline, CDR1 is SNHLY and CDR2 is FYNNEI. CDR3 nucleotides: TGTGCCAGCAGTCCTAGCTCCTACGAGCAGTACTTC. It specifies CASSPSSYEQYF. The variable domain in full, completed from reference TRBV2 and TRBJ2-7, reads EPEVTQTPSHQVTQMGQEVILRCVPISNHLYFYWYRQILGQKVEFLVSFYNNEISEKSEIFDDQFSVERPDGSNFTLKIRSTKLEDSAMYFCASSPSSYEQYFGPGTRLTVT.

J is TRBJ2-1 and V is TRBV18, with 10 bases matching TRBD1. Germline V CDR1 and CDR2: KGHSH, LQKENI. The CDR3 consists of 15 residues. V was clipped by 1 base and J by 8 bases; unmatched bases: 5. The DNA of the CDR3 is TGTGCCAGCTCACCACGTGCCGGACAGGGGGATGAGCAGTTCTTC. Translated: CASSPRAGQGDEQFF.

The chain has TRBV7-9 and TRBJ2-2; TRBD2 is a possible D gene (7 bases). V shed 3 bases and J shed 4 bases, with 24 bases lying between them. CDR3 length: 19 amino acids. Germline V CDR1 and CDR2: SEHNR, FQNEAQ (reference sequence). The CDR3 DNA sequence: TGTGCCAGCAGCTTCCCTATGGGCGGGGGCCCTTGGAGCACCGGGGAGCTGTTTTTT. Translation: CASSFPMGGGPWSTGELFF.

The rearrangement uses TRBV28 and TRBJ1-3; a possible D gene is TRBD1 (5 bases). The germline V and J ends were trimmed by 3 bases and 4 bases, with 13 bases remaining between them. Germline assignment: CDR1 MDHEN and CDR2 SYDVKM. The CDR3 totals 15 residues. CDR3 DNA: TGTGCCAGCAGTTTCCTTGGGGCGACCGGAAACACCATATATTTT. Translation: CASSFLGATGNTIYF.

The rearrangement joins TRBV7-8 to TRBJ1-1; D unresolved. Germline CDR1 SGHVS, CDR2 FQNEAQ. This CDR3 is built from 14 residues. Trimming took off 7 bases at V and 4 bases at J, with 16 bases between the two ends. CDR3 in amino acids: CASTENAQATEAFF. The CDR3 DNA sequence: TGTGCCAGCACCGAAAATGCCCAGGCCACTGAAGCTTTCTTT.

V usage is TRBV7-6 and J usage is TRBJ2-7; D perhaps matches TRBD2 (5 bases). V was shortened by 2 bases and J by 1 base, with 9 bases between the two germline ends. This CDR3 comprises 14 residues. Germline V gene sequence: CDR1 SGHVS, CDR2 FNYEAQ. CDR3 loop: CASSLSAGSYEQYF. The DNA of the CDR3 is TGTGCCAGCAGCTTATCGGCGGGTTCCTACGAGCAGTACTTC.

The J gene is TRBJ1-6, the V gene TRBV21-1; TRBD1, the D gene given by the table, was not confirmed from the DNA. TRBV21-1 is described as a pseudogene. There are 18 residues in the CDR3. CDR3 nucleotide sequence: TGTGCCAGCAGCCCCCCGGGACACACGAGCTCCTATAATTCACCCCTCCACTTT. Amino acids: CASSPPGHTSSYNSPLHF.

V and J are TRBV4-2 and TRBJ2-6; D remains ambiguous. The CDR3 totals 16 residues. Trimming stripped 3 bases from V and 0 bases from J, with 9 bases between. Germline V gene sequence: CDR1 LGHNA, CDR2 YNFKEQ. The CDR3, as DNA: TGTGCCAGCAGCCAGAACAGAGACTCTGGGGCCAACGTCCTGACTTTC. It is translated as CASSQNRDSGANVLTF.

The chain links TRBV9 to TRBJ1-3; TRBD1 is a possible D gene (5 bases). V was shortened by 1 base and J by 4 bases, with 12 bases between the two germline ends. Germline V gene lookup returns CDR1 SGDLS and CDR2 YYNGEE. The CDR3 is 15 amino acids. In DNA form, the CDR3 reads TGTGCCAGCAGCGTATCCAGGGCATTGGGAAACACCATATATTTT. Protein: CASSVSRALGNTIYF.

This chain joins TRBV4-2 and TRBJ1-3; 7 bases fit TRBD1. Germline V gives CDR1 LGHNA, CDR2 YNFKEQ. This CDR3 has 16 amino acids. V lost 4 bases and J lost 0; bases outside the gene matches: 6. The CDR3 loop reads CASSPATGLSGNTIYF. The CDR3 DNA reads as TGTGCCAGCAGCCCAGCGACAGGGCTCTCTGGAAACACCATATATTTT.

The chain uses TRBV7-9 and TRBJ2-7; D might be TRBD1 (5 bases). The length of the CDR3 is 13 residues. Trimming took off 5 bases at V and 7 bases at J, with 15 bases between the two ends. The germline V gene has CDR1 SEHNR and CDR2 FQNEAQ (reference sequence). CDR3 amino acids: CASSPQQELEQYF. The CDR3 DNA reads TGTGCCAGCAGCCCCCAACAGGAACTAGAGCAGTACTTC.

This chain uses TRBV7-6 with TRBJ2-5; tentative D call: TRBD2 (6 bases). From germline, CDR1 is SGHVS and CDR2 FNYEAQ. V dropped 8 bases and J dropped 4 bases, with 14 bases sitting between them. CDR3 size: 13 residues. The DNA of the CDR3 is TGTGCCAGCGGCCCGAGGCGGGGAGAGACCCAGTACTTC. Its translation is CASGPRRGETQYF.

In this sample, this clone turned up a few times. V usage is TRBV7-9 and J usage is TRBJ1-2; 12 bases agree with TRBD1. The junction had 10 bases not matched to a gene; V was cut back by 5 bases and J by 0 bases. Germline V gives CDR1 SEHNR, CDR2 FQNEAQ (reference sequence). The CDR3 extends over 18 amino acids. The CDR3 DNA sequence: TGTGCCAGCAGCCCTGGGGCGGGACAGGGGGCCTCTAACTATGGCTACACCTTC. Protein product: CASSPGAGQGASNYGYTF.

V and J are TRBV7-3 and TRBJ2-3; tentative D call: TRBD1 (5 bases). The germline V gene encodes CDR1 SGHTA and CDR2 FQGTGA. The CDR3 contains 14 residues. Trimming stripped 3 bases from V and 4 bases from J, with 11 bases between. In DNA, the CDR3 is TGTGCCAGCAGCTTGGGTCAGGGCCCAGATACGCAGTATTTT. This gives the protein CASSLGQGPDTQYF.

This rearrangement joins TRBV30 to TRBJ2-3; D not resolved. Trimming shortened V by 3 bases and J by 2 bases, and 12 bases separated the two germline ends. CDR3 length: 14 residues. CDR1 and CDR2 (germline): GTSNPN, SVGIG (reference sequence). The DNA for the CDR3 is TGTGCCTGGAGCAAGAAGAGTTTCACAGATACGCAGTATTTT. Residues: CAWSKKSFTDTQYF.

The rearrangement uses TRBV4-3 and TRBJ1-1; weak D call: TRBD1 (5 bases). V dropped 5 bases and J dropped 3 bases, with 13 bases sitting between them. The germline V gene has CDR1 LGHNA and CDR2 YSLEER. The CDR3 loop spans 14 amino acids. CDR3 coding DNA: TGCGCCAGCAGCGCCGGGGAGGGGTACACTGAAGCTTTCTTT. It translates to CASSAGEGYTEAFF.

The chain joins TRBV6-5 to TRBJ2-1; D not resolved. Germline-derived CDR1 and CDR2 are MNHEY and SVGAGI. The CDR3 is 13 residues long. Trimming left V 5 bases short and J 4 bases short, with 9 bases between. CDR3 in DNA: TGTGCCAGCAGTCCTCTCGGGTACAATGAGCAGTTCTTC. Protein: CASSPLGYNEQFF.

A remark on this clone: A junction end diverges from the germline sequence, so it may reflect a read error. The chain carries TRBV19 and TRBJ2-1, with 15 bases identical to TRBD2. This CDR3 spans 18 amino acids. Looked up from germline, CDR1 is LNHDA and CDR2 is SQIVND (reference sequence). The DNA of the CDR3 is TGTGCCAGTAGTGCTGGACTAGCGGGGGGGCCGTCCTCCAATGAGCAGTTCTTC. As protein: CASSAGLAGGPSSNEQFF.

This clone was recorded only once. This sample includes further DNA sequences coding for the same CDR3. This rearrangement joins TRBV5-1 to TRBJ2-3, with 7 bases matching TRBD1. Germline CDR1 is SGHRS and CDR2 is YFSETQ. After removal of 2 bases from V and 2 bases from J, the junction contained 2 bases not matched to a gene. This CDR3 has 14 residues. CDR3 DNA: TGCGCCAGCAGCTTCGGACAGGACACAGATACGCAGTATTTT. This gives the protein CASSFGQDTDTQYF.